A single sample is the source of the 19 T cell receptor beta chains below, sequenced in a study of cytomegalovirus exposure and HLA in healthy donors. The PCR used 60 Vbeta and 13 Jbeta primers. Measured with immunoSEQ multiplex PCR; TCRdb has only the in-frame clones, and not every one. The table lists around 92,000 clones, roughly 80% of them singletons. Sample: PBMCs. Receptors originate from a girl aged 2 to 9 in good health and CMV-seropositive.

This clone was seen just once. The chain carries TRBV7-3 and TRBJ2-3, with a weak D call TRBD2 (6 bases). This CDR3 is 14 amino acids long. The V and J ends lost 0 bases and 4 bases respectively, with 8 bases between them. Germline values: CDR1 SGHTA, CDR2 FQGTGA. The CDR3 sequence is CASSLTPGADTQYF. The CDR3 coding sequence is TGTGCCAGCAGCTTAACTCCGGGAGCAGATACGCAGTATTTT.

The chain uses TRBV28 and TRBJ2-7; no clear D gene. The CDR3 loop spans 11 amino acids. V lost 3 bases, J lost 9 bases, and 9 bases lay in between. Germline V gives CDR1 MDHEN, CDR2 SYDVKM. The DNA for the CDR3 is TGTGCCAGCAGTTTTGGCCCCCCGCAGTACTTC. Residues: CASSFGPPQYF.

This clone was recorded once. The chain is built from TRBV2 and TRBJ2-7, with TRBD2 identical over 14 bases. The CDR3 runs 16 residues. Trimming cost V 6 bases and J 2 bases; bases outside gene matches: 6. The germline V gene encodes CDR1 SNHLY and CDR2 FYNNEI. The chain's CDR3 is CASRGLAGVSPYEQYF. CDR3 coding DNA: TGTGCCAGCAGGGGACTAGCGGGAGTGTCCCCCTACGAGCAGTACTTC.

This rearrangement joins TRBV30 to TRBJ1-1; 7 bases agree with TRBD1. The CDR3 contains 14 residues. Germline V CDR1 and CDR2: GTSNPN, SVGIG (reference sequence). Unmatched junction bases numbered 14, after V lost 5 bases and J lost 8 bases. CDR3 sequence: CAWSSTPGQVEAFF. CDR3 DNA: TGTGCCTGGTCAAGCACACCCGGACAGGTGGAAGCTTTCTTT.

This chain uses TRBV11-2 with TRBJ1-1; D is unclear. Germline values: CDR1 SGHAT, CDR2 FQNNGV. This CDR3 has 11 amino acids. The ends were cut back, 2 bases at V and 6 bases at J, with 4 bases in the middle. The CDR3 region has the DNA TGTGCCAGCAGCTTAACATCTGAAGCTTTCTTT. Amino acids: CASSLTSEAFF.

The rearrangement links TRBV7-9 to TRBJ2-5; D perhaps matches TRBD2 (6 bases). Germline V gene sequence: CDR1 SEHNR, CDR2 FQNEAQ (reference sequence). V was cut by 8 bases and J by 2 bases, with 12 bases left in between. CDR3 length equals 13 residues. The CDR3 loop reads CASARDSQETQYF. The DNA for the CDR3 is TGTGCCAGCGCGAGGGACTCACAAGAGACCCAGTACTTC.

The chain is built from TRBV18 and TRBJ2-5, with a tentative D call TRBD2 (5 bases). In germline, CDR1 is KGHSH, CDR2 LQKENI. The CDR3 runs 13 residues. V gave up 1 base and J gave up 5 bases, with 8 bases separating them. The CDR3 DNA reads TGTGCCAGCTCACCACAGGGCGGGGAGACCCAGTACTTC. Translated, it gives CASSPQGGETQYF.

V and J are TRBV19 and TRBJ1-1; D might be TRBD1 (5 bases). CDR1 and CDR2 from the germline V gene are LNHDA and SQIVND (reference sequence). V was trimmed by 4 bases and J by 0 bases, leaving 12 bases between them. CDR3 length: 15 amino acids. CDR3 DNA sequence: TGTGCCAGTAGTAAAGGCAGGGAAATGAACACTGAAGCTTTCTTT. Translation gives CASSKGREMNTEAFF.

This clone appeared a few times. The chain carries TRBV2 and TRBJ2-1, with TRBD2 identical over 10 bases. The CDR3 has 16 amino acids. Germline-derived CDR1 and CDR2 are SNHLY and FYNNEI. J gave up 0 bases and V 6 bases, and 5 bases lay outside the gene matches. In nucleotides, the CDR3 is TGTGCCAGCAGAGGGACTAGCGAAGGCTCCTACAATGAGCAGTTCTTC. It codes for CASRGTSEGSYNEQFF.

The chain couples TRBV5-4 to TRBJ2-1; TRBD1 might be the D (6 bases). Germline assignment: CDR1 SGHNT and CDR2 YYREEE (reference sequence). CDR3 size: 12 residues. Trimming stripped 2 bases from V and 6 bases from J, with 6 bases between. This CDR3 is CASSLQGNEQFF. As DNA, the CDR3 is TGTGCCAGCAGCTTACAGGGCAATGAGCAGTTCTTC.

The chain has TRBV10-3 and TRBJ2-3; D perhaps matches TRBD2 (5 bases). The V and J ends lost 6 bases and 0 bases respectively, with 19 bases between them. Germline lookup yields CDR1 ENHRY and CDR2 SYGVKD. This CDR3 spans 17 amino acids. The CDR3 here is CAIRGLRAETSTDTQYF. CDR3 nucleotide sequence: TGTGCCATCAGGGGTCTGCGGGCAGAGACTAGCACAGATACGCAGTATTTT.

The chain is built from TRBV9 and TRBJ1-3; 7 bases line up with TRBD1. The V gene end was trimmed by 3 bases and the J gene end by 0 bases; junction bases not matched to a gene: 3. CDR3 length equals 15 residues. Germline V gene data show CDR1 as SGDLS and CDR2 as YYNGEE. CDR3 in DNA: TGTGCCAGCAGCGCCCGACAGGGCTCTGGAAACACCATATATTTT. Its protein is CASSARQGSGNTIYF. Complete variable domain (other parts from reference TRBV9 and TRBJ1-3): DSGVTQTPKHLITATGQRVTLRCSPRSGDLSVYWYQQSLDQGLQFLIQYYNGEERAKGNILERFSAQQFPDLHSELNLSSLELGDSALYFCASSARQGSGNTIYFGEGSWLTVV.

V and J are TRBV6-5 and TRBJ1-2; tentative D call: TRBD1 (6 bases). This CDR3 is 15 amino acids long. The V gene lost 4 bases and the J gene lost 1 base, with 13 bases spanning the gap. CDR1 and CDR2 (germline): MNHEY, SVGAGI. Written as DNA, the CDR3 is TGTGCCAGCAGTTCCACAGGGACGGTTAACTATGGCTACACCTTC. It codes for CASSSTGTVNYGYTF.

This chain links TRBV19 with TRBJ1-1; no clear D gene. CDR1 and CDR2 (germline): LNHDA, SQIVND (reference sequence). V lost 7 bases and J lost 6, with 21 bases in between. The CDR3 is 15 amino acids. This chain's CDR3 is CASMSTQVLLAEAFF. CDR3 nucleotides: TGTGCCAGTATGTCCACTCAGGTCTTACTCGCTGAAGCTTTCTTT.

V is TRBV19 and J is TRBJ2-1, with D perhaps TRBD2 (6 bases). V lost 3 bases and J 7 bases, leaving 16 bases between the germline ends. The CDR3 spans 15 residues. CDR1 and CDR2 (germline): LNHDA, SQIVND (reference sequence). The CDR3 protein is CASSIGGGPNNEQFF. CDR3 coding DNA: TGTGCCAGTAGTATCGGGGGAGGTCCCAATAATGAGCAGTTCTTC.

The table lists this clone with a count of one. The rearrangement joins TRBV7-2 to TRBJ1-1; tentatively, D is TRBD1 (6 bases). The CDR3 contains 12 residues. Deletions cut 7 bases from V and 10 bases from J, with 16 bases between. Germline V CDR1 and CDR2: SGHTA, FQGNSA. This chain's CDR3 is CASNFQGSRAFF. The CDR3 DNA sequence: TGTGCCAGCAACTTTCAGGGGTCGAGAGCTTTCTTT.

The V call is TRBV15, the J call TRBJ1-5; D is uncertain. CDR3 length: 17 amino acids. V gave up 0 bases and J gave up 0 bases, with 12 bases separating them. The germline CDR1 and CDR2 sequences are LNHNV and YYDKDF (reference sequence). CDR3 region: CATSRDGTGSSNQPQHF. CDR3 nucleotide sequence: TGTGCCACCAGCAGAGATGGTACGGGTAGTAGCAATCAGCCCCAGCATTTT. The whole variable domain, filled in from reference TRBV15 and TRBJ1-5, reads DAMVIQNPRYQVTQFGKPVTLSCSQTLNHNVMYWYQQKSSQAPKLLFHYYDKDFNNEADTPDNFQSRRPNTSFCFLDIRSPGLGDTAMYLCATSRDGTGSSNQPQHFGDGTRLSIL.

The chain recombines TRBV6-5 with TRBJ1-4; 7 bases match TRBD1. Germline loops: CDR1 MNHEY, CDR2 SVGAGI. V lost 6 bases, J lost 4 bases, and 8 bases stayed unmatched. This CDR3 has 15 residues. CDR3 loop: CASRPPGQLNEKLFF. CDR3 nucleotides: TGTGCCAGCAGACCTCCGGGACAGCTTAATGAAAAACTGTTTTTT.

This clone appeared a single time. V and J are TRBV4-1 and TRBJ2-7, with TRBD1 as a possible D gene (5 bases). V dropped 2 bases and J dropped 2 bases, with 13 bases sitting between them. CDR3 size: 15 residues. The germline gives CDR1 MGHRA, CDR2 YSYEKL. CDR3 in amino acids: CASSQHHDRTYEQYF. The CDR3 nucleotides are TGCGCCAGCAGCCAACACCACGACAGAACCTACGAGCAGTACTTC.